Here is one T cell receptor (beta chain) with its context. What it binds is not known. Alongside a J-beta primer mix, a sample-barcoded 5' primer served in a second PCR lasting about 7 to 12 cycles. Any given sample supplied a minimum of 2.5 million CDR3-containing paired-end reads. TCRdb passed the 5' RACE reads through MiXCR, listing each CDR3 protein once. The table shows about 720,000 distinct CDR3 sequences, with approximately 25% occurring only once. The sample originates from a study of blood T cells in healthy people across ages. For the study at large: Capturing about one barcoded beta molecule per two T cells was achieved by template switching. Overall study results and limits: Older age went with lower TCR beta diversity per million T cells, in a roughly linear way.

Isolation yielded PBMCs, at least 6 million per sample, in every case. The germline V and J ends were trimmed by 6 bases and 2 bases, with 13 bases remaining between them. This CDR3 comprises 14 residues. Germline CDR1 reads SGHAT; CDR2 reads FQNNGV. Another study also made use of these data, one on T cells of mothers and their children.

This chain links TRBV11-2 with TRBJ2-5; unclear D gene. Sample: blood. The sequence was collected from a boy aged 10-17 years in good health. Here the CDR3 reads CASSSRVQQETQYF. DNA for the CDR3: TGTGCCAGCAGTTCCCGGGTTCAGCAAGAGACCCAGTACTTC. The full variable domain, with the rest looked up from reference TRBV11-2 and TRBJ2-5, is EAGVAQSPRYKIIEKRQSVAFWCNPISGHATLYWYQQILGQGPKLLIQFQNNGVVDDSQLPKDRFSAERLKGVDSTLKIQPAKLEDSAVYLCASSSRVQQETQYFGPGTRLLVL.